The 9 T cell receptor beta chains below were found in one sample sequenced in a study of T cells in Graves' hyperthyroidism and ophthalmopathy. The source material, RNA transcripts, was used to amplify TCR beta CDR3 regions. In the first-round RT-PCR of the TCR CDR3, the HTBI primer set was used. One entry per CDR3 protein, called by TCRdb with MiXCR from the multiplex PCR reads. The sample records under 450,000 distinct CDR3 sequences, about a sixth being singletons. The sample taken for sequencing was blood. The receptors shown here come from a woman in her 30s with Graves' hyperthyroidism that later progressed to Graves' ophthalmopathy.

The chain links TRBV12-3 or TRBV12-4 to TRBJ2-7; 13 bases match TRBD2. Germline trimming cut 5 bases from V and 1 base from J; bases unmatched to any gene: 8. The CDR3 contains 17 residues. The CDR3: CASSTRTSGRVSYEQYF. In nucleotides, the CDR3 is TGTGCCAGCAGTACCAGGACTAGCGGGAGAGTATCCTACGAGCAGTACTTC.

In its sample, this clonotype was seen many times. CDR3 amino acids: CASSQGTSGTQETQYF. The CDR3 bases are TGTGCCAGCAGCCAAGGGACTAGCGGGACACAAGAGACCCAGTACTTC. V gene TRBV9 combines with J gene TRBJ2-5; 13 bases are shared with TRBD2. The germline gives CDR1 SGDLS, CDR2 YYNGEE. The CDR3 runs 16 residues. After removal of 4 bases from V and 2 bases from J, the junction contained 5 bases not matched to a gene.

The chain employs TRBV2 and TRBJ2-7; weak D call: TRBD2 (5 bases). The CDR3 length is 16 residues. V was shortened by 0 bases and J by 0 bases, with 12 bases between the two germline ends. CDR1 is SNHLY and CDR2 is FYNNEI in the germline V gene. DNA of the CDR3: TGTGCCAGCAGTGAAGCAATGGACTGGATCTCCTACGAGCAGTACTTC. The encoded protein is CASSEAMDWISYEQYF.

This clonotype was recorded a few times. DNA of the CDR3: TGTGCCAGCAGCTGGGGGGGGGGAGAGATTAACTATGGCTACACCTTC. Encoded protein: CASSWGGGEINYGYTF. V and J are TRBV11-2 and TRBJ1-2; D is perhaps TRBD1 (5 bases). Between the trimmed V and J ends, which lost 4 bases and 1 base, there was a span of 16 bases. Per the germline V gene, CDR1 is SGHAT and CDR2 is FQNNGV. This CDR3 contains 16 residues.

J is TRBJ2-1 and V is TRBV4-1; a weak D match, TRBD2 (6 bases). The germline V gene has CDR1 MGHRA and CDR2 YSYEKL. The CDR3 extends over 14 amino acids. The V and J ends lost 4 bases and 8 bases respectively, with 15 bases between them. The chain's CDR3 is CASSPLGTLDEQFF. As DNA, the CDR3 is TGCGCCAGCAGCCCACTCGGGACTCTCGATGAGCAGTTCTTC.

At least ten counts were recorded for this clonotype. This chain uses TRBV28 with TRBJ1-4; no firm D call. The CDR3 has 13 amino acids. Trimming cost V 9 bases and J 0 bases, with 8 bases left between them. Per germline, CDR1 MDHEN and CDR2 SYDVKM. The CDR3 loop is CASSDSTNEKLFF. In DNA, the CDR3 is TGTGCCAGTTCGGATTCAACTAATGAAAAACTGTTTTTT. The full variable domain, with the rest looked up from reference TRBV28 and TRBJ1-4, is DVKVTQSSRYLVKRTGEKVFLECVQDMDHENMFWYRQDPGLGLRLIYFSYDVKMKEKGDIPEGYSVSREKKERFSLILESASTNQTSMYLCASSDSTNEKLFFGSGTQLSVL.

This clonotype occurred many times. The chain employs TRBV6-1 and TRBJ2-4; D is ambiguous. The CDR3 is 13 amino acids. Germline CDR1 is MNHNS and CDR2 is SASEGT. V gave up 2 bases and J gave up 6 bases, with 8 bases separating them. In nucleotides, the CDR3 is TGTGCCAGCAGTGAAATGCAGCTAAACATTCAGTACTTC. Translating it yields CASSEMQLNIQYF.

The V call is TRBV4-2, the J call TRBJ2-7, with a tentative D call TRBD1 (6 bases). Germline-derived CDR1 and CDR2 are LGHNA and YNFKEQ. Between the trimmed V and J ends, which lost 3 bases and 7 bases, there was a span of 19 bases. The CDR3 is made up of 15 amino acids. This chain's CDR3 is CASSQEDSPLREQYF. The CDR3, as DNA: TGTGCCAGCAGCCAGGAGGACAGCCCGCTTAGGGAGCAGTACTTC.

This clonotype has more than one count but fewer than ten. A much larger clone lies a single base off, so this may be a read error. The missing conserved phenylalanine or tryptophan at the end of this CDR3 makes a read error likely. The chain couples TRBV2 to TRBJ2-7, with no clear D. This CDR3 comprises 12 residues. Trimming took off 7 bases at V and 2 bases at J, with 9 bases between the two ends. Germline CDR1 is SNHLY and CDR2 is FYNNEI. For the CDR3, the DNA is TGTGCCAGCACTCAAAACGCCTACGAGCAGTACCTC. Translating gives CASTQNAYEQYL.